The clone carrying this T cell receptor beta chain appeared a few times. Its antigen is not known. One end of the junction varies from germline; a read error may be responsible. As originally analysed: Variation in CDR3 across clinicopathological groups served as the basis for constructing a distant-metastasis classifier in papillary thyroid cancer. MiXCR reprocessed the PCR reads for TCRdb. The V and J calls and clone size come from TCRdb's table, not from the authors' own analysis. In the table there are 15,000 to 25,000 clones, under 45% of which are singletons. This sample is part of a study of metastatic and nonmetastatic thyroid tumors. Study summary: Comparison of repertoires was carried out across blood and tumor or nodule tissue from malignant and benign thyroid patients.

The CDR3 consists of 13 residues. The germline gives CDR1 MNHGY, CDR2 SVAAGI. Study results and caveats: Malignant thyroid tumors reportedly had TCR beta diversity that was significantly higher than in benign nodules, in blood and tumor.

Every patient was untreated before thyroid surgery. The chain couples TRBV6-9 to TRBJ2-5; D is undetermined. This sequence originates from a female donor with papillary thyroid cancer or a benign thyroid nodule (not recorded which). Some clones in this sample may be carry-over from other donors' samples. Input material: tumor tissue. The CDR3 bases are TGCGCCAGCAGTGAGATTGGACGAGAGACCCAGTACTTC. It encodes CASSEIGRETQYF.